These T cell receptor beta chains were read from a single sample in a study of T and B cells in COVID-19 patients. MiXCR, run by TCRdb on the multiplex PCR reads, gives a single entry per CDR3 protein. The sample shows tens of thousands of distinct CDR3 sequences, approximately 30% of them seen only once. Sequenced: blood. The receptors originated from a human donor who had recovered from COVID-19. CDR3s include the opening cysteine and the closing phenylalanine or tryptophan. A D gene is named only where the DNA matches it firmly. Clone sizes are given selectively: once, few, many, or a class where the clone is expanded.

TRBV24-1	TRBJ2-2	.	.	CATGTANTGELFF	TGTGCCACCGGGACGGCGAACACCGGGGAGCTGTTTTTT
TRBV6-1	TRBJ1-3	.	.	CASTPTGSSGNTIYF	TGTGCCAGCACACCAACAGGCTCCTCTGGAAACACCATATATTTT
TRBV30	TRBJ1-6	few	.	CAWSPKSGGGSPLHF	TGTGCCTGGAGTCCCAAATCGGGGGGCGGCTCACCCCTCCACTTT
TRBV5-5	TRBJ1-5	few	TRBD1	CASSLGQDQPQHF	TGTGCCAGCAGCCTAGGACAGGATCAGCCCCAGCATTTT
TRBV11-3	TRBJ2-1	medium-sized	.	CASSLPEASSYNEQFF	TGTGCCAGCAGTCTACCCGAGGCAAGCTCCTACAATGAGCAGTTCTTC
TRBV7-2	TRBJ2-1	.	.	CASSPPIRPPLGGQFF	TGTGCCAGCAGCCCGCCGATTCGTCCCCCTCTGGGGGGGCAGTTCTTC
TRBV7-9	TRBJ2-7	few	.	CASSFDSYTYEQYF	TGTGCCAGCAGCTTCGACAGCTACACCTACGAGCAGTACTTC
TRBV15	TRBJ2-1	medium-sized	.	CATSRVQDVAEQFF	TGTGCCACCAGCAGAGTTCAGGACGTGGCGGAGCAGTTCTTC
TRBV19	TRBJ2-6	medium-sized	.	CASSPLQGSGANVLTF	TGTGCCAGTAGTCCCCTTCAGGGATCTGGGGCCAACGTCCTGACTTTC
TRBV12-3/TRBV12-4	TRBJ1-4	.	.	CASGVSSNEKLFF	TGTGCCAGCGGCGTTAGTAGTAATGAAAAACTGTTTTTT
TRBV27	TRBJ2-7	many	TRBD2	CATSAAVGTSGSYEQYF	TGTGCCACTAGCGCGGCAGTAGGGACTAGCGGATCCTACGAGCAGTACTTC
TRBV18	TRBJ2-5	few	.	CASSPRQGGQTQYF	TGTGCCAGCTCACCTAGGCAGGGGGGACAGACCCAGTACTTC
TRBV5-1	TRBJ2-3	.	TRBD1	CASSVGTGGTDTQYF	TGTGCCAGCAGCGTGGGGACAGGGGGCACAGATACGCAGTATTTT
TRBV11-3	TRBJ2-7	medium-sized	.	CASSLSGTRGLYEQYF	TGTGCCAGCAGCTTATCGGGGACACGGGGGCTCTACGAGCAGTACTTC
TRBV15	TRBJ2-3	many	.	CATSREGQGGDTQYF	TGTGCCACCAGCAGAGAAGGCCAGGGGGGAGATACGCAGTATTTT
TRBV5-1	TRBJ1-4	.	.	CASSLGATNEKLFF	TGCGCCAGCAGCTTGGGTGCAACTAATGAAAAACTGTTTTTT
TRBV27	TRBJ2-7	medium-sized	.	CASKKEGVSYEQYF	TGTGCCAGCAAAAAAGAGGGGGTATCCTACGAGCAGTACTTC
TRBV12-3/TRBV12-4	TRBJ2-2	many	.	CASSFSLGGTGELFF	TGTGCCAGCAGTTTTAGTCTCGGAGGCACCGGGGAGCTGTTTTTT
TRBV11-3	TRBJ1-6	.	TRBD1	CASSADRGAPLHF	TGTGCCAGCAGCGCAGACAGGGGAGCACCCCTCCACTTT
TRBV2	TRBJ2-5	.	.	CASSLQFQETQYF	TGTGCCAGCAGTCTACAGTTCCAAGAGACCCAGTACTTC
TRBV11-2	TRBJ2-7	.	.	CASSLAWDEQYF	TGTGCCAGCAGCTTAGCATGGGACGAGCAGTACTTC
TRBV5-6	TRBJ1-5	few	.	CASSLDTLGGNQPQHF	TGTGCCAGCAGCTTAGACACCCTGGGAGGCAATCAGCCCCAGCATTTT
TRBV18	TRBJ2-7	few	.	CASSPGGPGSYEQYF	TGTGCCAGCTCACCGGGGGGGCCCGGCTCCTACGAGCAGTACTTC
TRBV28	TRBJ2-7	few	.	CASIPRGYGSYEQYF	TGTGCCAGCATACCCCGAGGCTACGGTTCCTACGAGCAGTACTTC
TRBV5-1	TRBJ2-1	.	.	CASSLGFVGVGEQFF	TGCGCCAGCAGCTTGGGCTTTGTGGGGGTGGGAGAGCAGTTCTTC
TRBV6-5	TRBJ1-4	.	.	CASRLTTGPPEKLFF	TGTGCCAGCCGTCTTACCACGGGGCCGCCAGAAAAACTGTTTTTT
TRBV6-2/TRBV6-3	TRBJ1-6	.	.	CASSDLGGSPLHF	TGTGCCAGCTCGGACCTGGGAGGTTCACCCCTCCACTTT
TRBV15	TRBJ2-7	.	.	CATSREVTGGPRSYEQYF	TGTGCCACCAGCAGAGAAGTCACCGGGGGGCCTAGATCCTACGAGCAGTACTTC